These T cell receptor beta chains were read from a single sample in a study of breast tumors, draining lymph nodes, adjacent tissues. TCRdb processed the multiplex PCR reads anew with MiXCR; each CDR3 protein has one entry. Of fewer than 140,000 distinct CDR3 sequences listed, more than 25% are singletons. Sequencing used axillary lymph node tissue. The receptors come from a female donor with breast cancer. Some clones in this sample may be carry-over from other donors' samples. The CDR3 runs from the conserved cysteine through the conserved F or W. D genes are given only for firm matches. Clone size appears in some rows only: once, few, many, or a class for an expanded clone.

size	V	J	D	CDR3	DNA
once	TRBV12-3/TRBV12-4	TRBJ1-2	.	CASSLAGADYDYTF	TGTGCCAGCAGTTTAGCCGGGGCAGACTATGACTACACCTTC
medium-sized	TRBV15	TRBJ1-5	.	CATSSQGGLGNQPQHF	TGTGCCACCAGCAGCCAGGGCGGTTTGGGCAATCAGCCCCAGCATTTT
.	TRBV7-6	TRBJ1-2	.	CASSQGNYGYTF	TGCGCCAGCAGCCAGGGGAACTATGGCTACACCTTC
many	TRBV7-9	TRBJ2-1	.	CASGPGWGSGINLIYNEQFF	TGTGCCAGCGGACCCGGATGGGGGAGCGGAATTAACCTAATTTACAATGAGCAGTTCTTC
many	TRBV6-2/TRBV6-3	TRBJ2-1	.	CASSYSGGLRNEQFF	TGTGCCAGCAGTTACTCGGGGGGACTTAGGAATGAGCAGTTCTTC
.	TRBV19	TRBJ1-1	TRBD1	CASEQGPNAEAFF	TGTGCCAGCGAACAGGGGCCAAATGCTGAAGCTTTCTTT
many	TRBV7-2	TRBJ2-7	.	CASSLAWQGFYEQYF	TGTGCCAGCAGCTTAGCGTGGCAGGGGTTCTACGAGCAGTACTTC
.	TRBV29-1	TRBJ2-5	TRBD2	CSVRGLAGRSYQETQYF	TGCAGCGTTCGGGGGCTAGCGGGGAGATCGTACCAAGAGACCCAGTACTTC
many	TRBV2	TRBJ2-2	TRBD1	CASRGDRPTGELFF	TGTGCCAGCAGGGGGGACAGACCGACCGGGGAGCTGTTTTTT
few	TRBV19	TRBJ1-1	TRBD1	CASKTGVNTEAFF	TGTGCCAGTAAAACAGGGGTCAACACTGAAGCTTTCTTT
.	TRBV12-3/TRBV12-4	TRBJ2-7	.	CASSSGDSGAYEQYF	TGTGCCAGCAGTTCCGGGGACTCCGGGGCCTACGAGCAGTACTTC
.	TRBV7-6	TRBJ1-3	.	CASSLELGSGNTIYF	TGTGCCAGCAGCTTAGAGTTGGGTTCCGGAAACACCATATATTTT
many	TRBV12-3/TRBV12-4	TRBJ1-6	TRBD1	CAAGTVDSPLHF	TGTGCAGCGGGGACAGTTGATTCACCCCTCCACTTT
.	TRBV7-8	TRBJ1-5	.	CASSENSDHQPQHF	TGTGCCAGCAGCGAAAACAGTGACCATCAGCCCCAGCATTTT
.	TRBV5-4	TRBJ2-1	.	CASSLPGTEQFF	TGTGCCAGCAGCCTGCCCGGCACTGAGCAGTTCTTC
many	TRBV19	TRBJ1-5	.	CASSKGLGGGQPQHF	TGTGCCAGTAGCAAAGGACTGGGAGGGGGTCAGCCCCAGCATTTT
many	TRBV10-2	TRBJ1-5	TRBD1	CASRQTGTGNQHQHF	TGCGCCAGCAGACAGACCGGGACAGGGAATCAGCACCAGCATTTT
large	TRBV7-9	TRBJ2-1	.	CASSSSAYNEQFF	TGTGCCAGCAGCTCAAGCGCCTACAATGAGCAGTTCTTC
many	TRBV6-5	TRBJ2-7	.	CASSYPGAYEQYF	TGTGCCAGCAGTTACCCAGGGGCCTACGAGCAGTACTTC
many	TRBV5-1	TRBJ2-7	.	CASSLARGQRYEQYF	TGCGCCAGCAGCTTGGCCCGGGGGCAAAGGTACGAGCAGTACTTC